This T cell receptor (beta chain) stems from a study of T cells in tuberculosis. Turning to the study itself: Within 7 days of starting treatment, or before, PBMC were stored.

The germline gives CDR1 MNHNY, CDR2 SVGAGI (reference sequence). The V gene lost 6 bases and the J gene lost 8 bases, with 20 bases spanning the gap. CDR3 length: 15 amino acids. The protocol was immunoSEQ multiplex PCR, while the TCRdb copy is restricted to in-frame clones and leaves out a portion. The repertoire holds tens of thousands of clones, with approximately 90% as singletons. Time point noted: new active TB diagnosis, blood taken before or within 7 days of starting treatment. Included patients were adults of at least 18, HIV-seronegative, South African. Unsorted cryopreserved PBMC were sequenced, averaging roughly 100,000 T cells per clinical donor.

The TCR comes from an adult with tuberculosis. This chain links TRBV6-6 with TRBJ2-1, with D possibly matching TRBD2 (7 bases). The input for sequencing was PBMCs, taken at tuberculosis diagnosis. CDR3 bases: TGTGCCAGCAGAGCCGGGACCGGGGGGCGAGATGAGCAGTTCTTC. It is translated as CASRAGTGGRDEQFF.